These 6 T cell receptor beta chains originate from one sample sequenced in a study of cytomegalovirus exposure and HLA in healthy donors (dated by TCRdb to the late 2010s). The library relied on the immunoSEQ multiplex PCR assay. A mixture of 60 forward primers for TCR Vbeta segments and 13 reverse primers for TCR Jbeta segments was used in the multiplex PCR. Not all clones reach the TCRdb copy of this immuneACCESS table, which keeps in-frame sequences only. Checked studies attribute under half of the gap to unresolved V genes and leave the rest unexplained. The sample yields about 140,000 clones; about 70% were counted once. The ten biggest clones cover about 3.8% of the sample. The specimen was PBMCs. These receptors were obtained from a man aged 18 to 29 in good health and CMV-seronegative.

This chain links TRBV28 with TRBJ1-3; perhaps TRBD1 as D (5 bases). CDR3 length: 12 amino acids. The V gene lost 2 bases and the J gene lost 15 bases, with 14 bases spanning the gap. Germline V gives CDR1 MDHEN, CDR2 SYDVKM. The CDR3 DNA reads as TGTGCCAGCAGTTTAGTTCGGGGGACTAAATATTTT. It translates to CASSLVRGTKYF.

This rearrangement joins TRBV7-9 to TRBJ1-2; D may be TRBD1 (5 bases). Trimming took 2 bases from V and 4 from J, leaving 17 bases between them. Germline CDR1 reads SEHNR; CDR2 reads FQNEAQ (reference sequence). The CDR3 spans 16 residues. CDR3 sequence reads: CASSLIVETDSYGYTF. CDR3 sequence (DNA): TGTGCCAGCAGCTTAATTGTTGAGACAGATAGCTATGGCTACACCTTC.

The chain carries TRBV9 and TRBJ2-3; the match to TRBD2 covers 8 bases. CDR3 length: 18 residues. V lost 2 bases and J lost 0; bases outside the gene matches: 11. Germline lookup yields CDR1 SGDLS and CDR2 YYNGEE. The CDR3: CASSVSLISGVSTDTQYF. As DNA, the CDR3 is TGTGCCAGCAGCGTTAGCCTTATTAGCGGGGTTAGCACAGATACGCAGTATTTT.

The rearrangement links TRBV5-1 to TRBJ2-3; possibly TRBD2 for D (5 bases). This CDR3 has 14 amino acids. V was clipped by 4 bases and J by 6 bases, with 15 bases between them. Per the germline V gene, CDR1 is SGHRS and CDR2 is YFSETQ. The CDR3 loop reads CASSPGVAWDTQYF. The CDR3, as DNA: TGCGCCAGCAGCCCCGGGGTGGCATGGGATACGCAGTATTTT.

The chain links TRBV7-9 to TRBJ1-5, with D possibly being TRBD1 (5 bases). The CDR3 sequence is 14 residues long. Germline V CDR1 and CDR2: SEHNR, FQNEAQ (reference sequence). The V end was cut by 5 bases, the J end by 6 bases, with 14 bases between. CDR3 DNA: TGTGCCAGCAGCCTTGCGGGGGGTTTTCAGCCCCAGCATTTT. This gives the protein CASSLAGGFQPQHF.

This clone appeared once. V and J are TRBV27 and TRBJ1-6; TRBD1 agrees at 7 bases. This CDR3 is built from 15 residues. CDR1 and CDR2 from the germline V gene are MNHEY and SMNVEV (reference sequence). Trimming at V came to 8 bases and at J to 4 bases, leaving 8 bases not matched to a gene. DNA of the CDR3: TGTGCCAGCGGGGGGACAGCAGGTTATAATTCACCCCTCCACTTT. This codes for CASGGTAGYNSPLHF.